The 24 T cell receptor beta chains below come from one sample, sequenced in a study of CD8 T cells in ankylosing spondylitis. TCRdb fed the 5' RACE reads into MiXCR, producing one record per CDR3 protein. The data contain just under 350,000 distinct CDR3 sequences, 14% to 15% of them singletons. Sample: blood, either unsorted or a sorted T cell fraction (not recorded which). These receptors were taken from a male donor with ankylosing spondylitis or in good health (not recorded which).

This clonotype has only a few counts. The rearrangement uses TRBV20-1 and TRBJ2-3; D is possibly TRBD1 (6 bases). In germline, CDR1 is DFQATT, CDR2 SNEGSKA (reference sequence). The CDR3 spans 14 residues. V lost 2 bases, J lost 2 bases, and 11 bases lay in between. The CDR3 loop reads CSARLTGITDTQYF. The DNA of the CDR3 is TGCAGTGCTAGACTGACAGGTATCACAGATACGCAGTATTTT.

V usage is TRBV12-3 or TRBV12-4 and J usage is TRBJ2-7; TRBD1 matches 9 bases. The V and J ends lost 6 bases and 5 bases, in that order; junction bases with no gene match: 5. This CDR3 is built from 13 residues. The CDR3, as DNA: TGTGCCAGCAGCCAGGACAGGGGCCACGAGCAGTACTTC. Amino acids: CASSQDRGHEQYF.

Only a few counts were recorded for this clonotype. The chain carries TRBV4-2 and TRBJ1-3; D ambiguous. Germline values: CDR1 LGHNA, CDR2 YNFKEQ. Trimming pared 2 bases from V and 0 bases from J, leaving 14 bases between. The CDR3 contains 17 residues. The DNA for the CDR3 is TGTGCCAGCAGCCAATCTAACGGACCGTACTCTGGAAACACCATATATTTT. Encoded protein: CASSQSNGPYSGNTIYF.

This chain uses TRBV15 with TRBJ2-7; the D is unclear. Looked up from germline, CDR1 is LNHNV and CDR2 is YYDKDF (reference sequence). The CDR3 covers 15 residues. V dropped 0 bases and J dropped 1 base, with 10 bases sitting between them. CDR3 amino acids: CATSREGSLSYEQYF. CDR3 in DNA: TGTGCCACCAGCAGAGAGGGCAGCCTGTCCTACGAGCAGTACTTC.

This clonotype has a handful of counts. The chain links TRBV20-1 to TRBJ1-5, with 8 positions matching TRBD1. This CDR3 is built from 15 residues. The germline V gene encodes CDR1 DFQATT and CDR2 SNEGSKA (reference sequence). Trimming cost V 3 bases and J 1 base; bases outside gene matches: 5. The CDR3 here is CSASNQGASNQPQHF. In DNA form, the CDR3 reads TGCAGTGCTAGTAACCAGGGGGCAAGCAATCAGCCCCAGCATTTT.

The chain employs TRBV7-8 and TRBJ2-4, with TRBD2 identical over 8 bases. The CDR3 runs to 15 residues. V shed 5 bases and J 7 bases; nucleotides not matched to a gene: 10. Per the germline V gene, CDR1 is SGHVS and CDR2 is FQNEAQ. Written as DNA, the CDR3 is TGTGCCAGCAGCGATCGGGGGGGCTCCGGGAACATTCAGTACTTC. This codes for CASSDRGGSGNIQYF.

This clonotype was found a few times. This chain uses TRBV5-1 with TRBJ1-2; D is uncertain. V shed 4 bases and J shed 8 bases, with 12 bases lying between them. The V gene's germline CDR1 is SGHRS and CDR2 YFSETQ. The CDR3 sequence is 12 residues long. The CDR3 DNA follows: TGCGCCAGCAGCCCGAGCAGTGACGGCTACACCTTC. Encoded protein: CASSPSSDGYTF. The full variable domain, rest sourced from reference TRBV5-1 and TRBJ1-2, is KAGVTQTPRYLIKTRGQQVTLSCSPISGHRSVSWYQQTPGQGLQFLFEYFSETQRNKGNFPGRFSGRQFSNSRSEMNVSTLELGDSALYLCASSPSSDGYTFGSGTRLTVV.

The J gene is TRBJ1-2, the V gene TRBV6-1; D perhaps matches TRBD1 (5 bases). V shed 10 bases and J shed 4 bases, with 16 bases lying between them. Germline assignment: CDR1 MNHNS and CDR2 SASEGT. The CDR3 contains 13 residues. Here the CDR3 DNA reads TGTGCCACCCTCCGCCCCGGGACCTATGGCTACACCTTC. Amino acids: CATLRPGTYGYTF.

The chain is built from TRBV10-3 and TRBJ2-3; TRBD2 matches 7 bases. CDR3 length: 14 amino acids. CDR1 and CDR2 (germline): ENHRY, SYGVKD. Trimming removed 6 bases from V and 2 bases from J; junction bases left unmatched: 5. CDR3 sequence (DNA): TGTGCCATCAGCCTGGGACTAACCACAGATACGCAGTATTTT. Translating it yields CAISLGLTTDTQYF.

The rearrangement links TRBV20-1 to TRBJ2-7; TRBD1 matches 7 bases. The CDR3 covers 14 residues. Germline V gene data show CDR1 as DFQATT and CDR2 as SNEGSKA (reference sequence). V was pared by 0 bases and J by 4 bases, with 6 bases of the junction left unmatched. The CDR3, as DNA: TGCAGTGCTAGAGATCCCGACAGGGTATACGAGCAGTACTTC. Translation: CSARDPDRVYEQYF.

This clonotype has a handful of counts. This chain uses TRBV5-1 with TRBJ2-2, with D maybe TRBD2 (5 bases). Germline values: CDR1 SGHRS, CDR2 YFSETQ. Deletions cut 0 bases from V and 7 bases from J, with 13 bases between. The CDR3 is made up of 15 amino acids. The CDR3 nucleotides read TGCGCCAGCAGCTTGGCCGGGAAAGGGCTCGGGGAGCTGTTTTTT. Protein sequence: CASSLAGKGLGELFF.

This rearrangement joins TRBV20-1 to TRBJ2-1; TRBD1 or TRBD2 may be the D gene (6 bases each). The CDR3 contains 15 residues. The V gene lost 1 base and the J gene lost 9 bases, with 19 bases spanning the gap. Germline V gene sequence: CDR1 DFQATT, CDR2 SNEGSKA (reference sequence). The CDR3 DNA reads as TGCAGTGCTAGAGCCGGGGGCGGGATGAGCCGTGAGCAGTTCTTC. Translation: CSARAGGGMSREQFF.

CDR3 nucleotides: TGTGCCAGCAGCTTGGATGCAGGGGCTCCCACAGATACGCAGTATTTT. As protein: CASSLDAGAPTDTQYF. J is TRBJ2-3 and V is TRBV5-4, with a weak D call TRBD1 (6 bases). The V gene's germline CDR1 is SGHNT and CDR2 YYREEE (reference sequence). The CDR3 is 16 residues long. Trimming stripped 0 bases from V and 2 bases from J, with 13 bases between.

The chain is built from TRBV5-1 and TRBJ2-2; TRBD2 aligns across 7 bases. The ends lost 0 bases at V and 5 bases at J; junction bases unmatched: 4. This CDR3 contains 15 residues. Germline V gene sequence: CDR1 SGHRS, CDR2 YFSETQ. The CDR3 DNA sequence: TGCGCCAGCAGCTTGGGTGGAGCGGGGACCGGGGAGCTGTTTTTT. Residues: CASSLGGAGTGELFF.

The V gene is TRBV14, the J gene TRBJ2-1; 7 bases match TRBD2. CDR1 and CDR2 (germline): SGHDN, FVKESK. This CDR3 comprises 14 residues. With V trimmed by 4 bases and J by 13 bases, 13 bases remained unmatched. CDR3 amino acids: CASSPRSGTLIQFF. The DNA for the CDR3 is TGTGCCAGCAGCCCCCGAAGCGGGACGCTTATCCAGTTCTTC.

This clonotype has a handful of counts. The rearrangement joins TRBV5-1 to TRBJ2-3; D remains ambiguous. CDR1 and CDR2 from the germline V gene are SGHRS and YFSETQ. The CDR3 spans 14 residues. V lost 4 bases and J lost 3, with 12 bases in between. CDR3 residues: CASSPGYETDTQYF. Here the CDR3 DNA reads TGCGCCAGCAGCCCCGGGTACGAGACAGATACGCAGTATTTT.

V gene TRBV30 combines with J gene TRBJ2-3; D is unclear. This CDR3 comprises 15 residues. Trimming pared 3 bases from V and 1 base from J, leaving 14 bases between. Germline values: CDR1 GTSNPN, CDR2 SVGIG (reference sequence). CDR3 sequence reads: CAWSASSVGTDTQYF. CDR3 nucleotides: TGTGCCTGGAGCGCCTCTAGTGTCGGCACAGATACGCAGTATTTT.

This clonotype has only a few counts. The chain employs TRBV7-2 and TRBJ2-3; 10 bases are a match to TRBD2. This CDR3 region has 14 residues. Looked up from germline, CDR1 is SGHTA and CDR2 is FQGNSA. The V gene end was trimmed by 8 bases and the J gene end by 1 base; junction bases not matched to a gene: 3. CDR3 in DNA: TGTGCCAGCCAAGGACTAGCGGGCACAGATACGCAGTATTTT. Translating gives CASQGLAGTDTQYF. Full variable domain (rest looked up from reference TRBV7-2 and TRBJ2-3): GAGVSQSPSNKVTEKGKDVELRCDPISGHTALYWYRQSLGQGLEFLIYFQGNSAPDKSGLPSDRFSAERTGGSVSTLTIQRTQQEDSAVYLCASQGLAGTDTQYFGPGTRLTVL.

In this sample, this clonotype turned up a few times. V is TRBV5-1 and J is TRBJ2-5, with D tentatively TRBD1 (7 bases). There are 15 residues in the CDR3. Germline V gene data show CDR1 as SGHRS and CDR2 as YFSETQ. The V gene lost 4 bases and the J gene lost 4 bases, with 17 bases spanning the gap. The CDR3 sequence is CASSRTDREAETQYF. The CDR3 DNA reads TGCGCCAGCAGCAGAACCGACAGGGAGGCAGAGACCCAGTACTTC.

This clonotype was picked up a small number of times. The chain couples TRBV20-1 to TRBJ2-7, with D possibly being TRBD1 or TRBD2 (5 bases each). The germline V gene has CDR1 DFQATT and CDR2 SNEGSKA (reference sequence). The CDR3 length is 14 residues. The V end was cut by 4 bases, the J end by 0 bases, with 13 bases between. The CDR3 reads CSATGTYSSYEQYF. In DNA form, the CDR3 reads TGCAGTGCTACCGGGACGTACAGCTCCTACGAGCAGTACTTC.

This chain uses TRBV29-1 with TRBJ2-2; the match to TRBD2 covers 10 bases. The CDR3 length is 18 residues. Germline CDR1 reads SQVTM; CDR2 reads ANQGSEA. V gave up 5 bases and J gave up 2 bases; unmatched junction bases: 14. CDR3 protein: CSVSGSSGRRINTGELFF. CDR3 coding DNA: TGCAGCGTTTCTGGGTCTAGCGGGAGAAGGATTAACACCGGGGAGCTGTTTTTT.

The gene calls are TRBV29-1 and TRBJ2-5, with D perhaps being TRBD1 or TRBD2 (5 bases each). The CDR3 runs to 13 residues. Germline CDR1 is SQVTM and CDR2 is ANQGSEA. Trimming left V 1 base short and J 6 bases short, with 12 bases between. Here the CDR3 DNA reads TGCAGCGTTGAAGGGGGACGTGGGAAGACCCAGTACTTC. Amino acid sequence: CSVEGGRGKTQYF.

The chain carries TRBV6-1 and TRBJ2-1, with 10 bases fitting TRBD2. J gave up 7 bases and V 6 bases, and 3 bases lay outside the gene matches. The germline V gene encodes CDR1 MNHNS and CDR2 SASEGT. The CDR3 runs 13 residues. The CDR3 DNA follows: TGTGCCAGCAGGCCGGGACTAGCGAATGAGCAGTTCTTC. It codes for CASRPGLANEQFF.

The chain employs TRBV18 and TRBJ2-1, with 12 bases aligning to TRBD2. There are 16 residues in the CDR3. The germline gives CDR1 KGHSH, CDR2 LQKENI. After removal of 3 bases from V and 11 bases from J, the junction contained 11 bases not matched to a gene. The CDR3 loop reads CASSPNPGLAGNKQFF. CDR3 sequence (DNA): TGTGCCAGCTCACCTAACCCGGGACTAGCGGGCAACAAGCAGTTCTTC.